This T cell receptor beta chain came from a study of regulatory T cells in long-lasting Graves disease. Indicated time point: persistent/refractory GD, antithyroid drugs over 5 years with positive TRAb. PBMCs provided the RNA from which the TCR library was made. Arm-PCR of CDR3 regions and iRepertoire HTBI primers were the basis on which TCR beta libraries were built. TCRdb redid the calling of the multiplex PCR reads with MiXCR, one entry per CDR3 protein. The table has 430,000 or so distinct CDR3 sequences, 21% seen once. V lost 6 bases and J 6 bases, leaving 19 bases between the germline ends. The CDR3 contains 15 residues. The germline V gene encodes CDR1 SNHLY and CDR2 FYNNEI.

V is TRBV2 and J is TRBJ2-3; a weak D match, TRBD2 (6 bases). The receptor's source is a female donor with Graves disease. This specimen consisted of peripheral blood mononuclear cells (PBMCs), obtained when the disease was refractory, from a patient treated with antithyroid drugs. In DNA form, the CDR3 reads TGTGCCAGCAGGCTGGGGTTTAGGGACTCGGATACGCAGTATTTT. It is translated as CASRLGFRDSDTQYF.